The source of this T cell receptor beta chain is a study of cytomegalovirus exposure and HLA in healthy donors. Here immunoSEQ multiplex PCR was the method, and the copy in TCRdb shows in-frame clones only, minus some. The table includes over 110,000 clones, around 85% detected once. The J segment lost 9 bases and the V segment lost 4 bases, leaving 3 bases of the junction unmatched. Germline V gives CDR1 MRHNA, CDR2 SNTAGT. The length of the CDR3 is 13 residues. This clone was recorded once. The sequence was obtained from a man aged 18 to 29 in good health and CMV-seronegative. Sequenced input: PBMCs. The genes are TRBV6-4 and TRBJ2-1, with 10 bases aligning to TRBD2. The CDR3 sequence: CASSAERGGEQFF. The CDR3, as DNA: TGTGCCAGCAGTGCGGAGCGGGGGGGTGAGCAGTTCTTC.